The rows below give T cell receptor beta chains drawn from one sample of a study of T cell repertoires in cytomegalovirus infection. TCRdb re-analysed the reads in MiXCR, keeping a single row per CDR3 protein. Counted here are 400,000 to 600,000 distinct CDR3 sequences, roughly 43% occurring once; the ten biggest clones make up 43%. For these receptors, no antigen is known. The sequencing here drew on cultured PBMCs, taken from culture after CMV antigen stimulation. These receptors came from a human donor in good health (CMV status not recorded). Some clones in this sample may be carry-over from other donors' samples. Both conserved end residues are part of each CDR3. D genes are given only for firm matches. The size of a clone is reported for some rows only, either as once, few or many, or as a class for expanded clones.

clone size	D gene	V gene	J gene	CDR3 protein	CDR3 DNA
-	-	TRBV28	TRBJ1-4	CASAPPEGKLFF	TGTGCCAGCGCCCCCCCGGAAGGAAAACTGTTTTTT
-	TRBD2	TRBV28	TRBJ2-1	CASRRTSGRWDHVDEQFF	TGTGCCAGCAGAAGGACTAGCGGGAGGTGGGACCACGTGGATGAGCAGTTCTTC
-	TRBD1	TRBV6-1	TRBJ1-4	CASRRVRQGDEKLFF	TGTGCCAGCAGGAGAGTGCGTCAGGGGGATGAAAAACTGTTTTTT
-	-	TRBV30	TRBJ2-3	CAWSRFSVLTQYF	TGTGCCTGGAGCCGTTTCTCGGTTCTTACGCAGTATTTT
many	-	TRBV12-3/TRBV12-4	TRBJ1-6	CASMDQTSSPLHF	TGTGCCAGCATGGACCAGACTAGTTCACCCCTCCACTTT
-	TRBD1	TRBV4-2	TRBJ1-2	CASSQARDRGLGYTF	TGTGCCAGCAGCCAAGCCCGGGACAGGGGACTTGGCTACACCTTC
once	-	TRBV28	TRBJ1-1	CATARVGAYTEAFF	TGTGCCACCGCCCGGGTAGGGGCTTACACTGAAGCTTTCTTT
-	-	TRBV27	TRBJ1-1	CASSWNQNTEAFF	TGTGCCAGCAGTTGGAATCAGAACACTGAAGCTTTCTTT
-	-	TRBV11-2	TRBJ2-3	CASSPPSGYTDTPYF	TGTGCCAGCAGCCCCCCAAGCGGATACACAGATACGCCGTATTTT
-	TRBD2	TRBV20-1	TRBJ2-7	CSAIKTSGGLIPYEQYF	TGCAGTGCTATAAAGACTAGCGGGGGCCTTATCCCCTACGAGCAGTACTTC
few	TRBD1	TRBV5-4	TRBJ2-5	CASSLGGQGEETQYF	TGTGCCAGCAGCTTGGGGGGACAGGGCGAAGAGACCCAGTACTTC
-	TRBD1	TRBV12-3/TRBV12-4	TRBJ1-1	CASSLLRQGAFF	TGTGCCAGCAGTTTGTTGAGACAGGGAGCTTTCTTT
-	TRBD1	TRBV19	TRBJ1-1	CASTKDRVVTEAFF	TGTGCCAGTACCAAGGACAGGGTAGTGACTGAAGCTTTCTTT
-	-	TRBV5-1	TRBJ2-7	CASSLDGGMGAEQYF	TGCGCCAGCAGCTTGGACGGAGGCATGGGGGCCGAGCAGTACTTC
few	TRBD2	TRBV7-9	TRBJ2-5	CASSLVLGGQETQYF	TGTGCCAGCAGCTTAGTCCTCGGGGGGCAAGAGACCCAGTACTTC
few	-	TRBV7-2	TRBJ2-7	CASSSSQGPLSEQYF	TGTGCCAGCAGCTCCTCCCAGGGCCCCTTATCCGAGCAGTACTTC
few	TRBD2	TRBV7-6	TRBJ2-1	CASSTRLALGDEQFF	TGTGCCAGCAGCACGCGACTAGCCCTAGGGGATGAGCAGTTCTTC
-	TRBD2	TRBV7-7	TRBJ2-1	CASSPGGRKSSYNEQFF	TGTGCCAGCAGCCCGGGAGGGCGTAAAAGCTCCTACAATGAGCAGTTCTTC
-	-	TRBV7-2	TRBJ1-5	CASSLGPTQPQHF	TGTGCCAGCAGCTTAGGGCCGACTCAGCCCCAGCATTTT
-	-	TRBV4-1	TRBJ2-1	CASSQLRRGRNEQFF	TGCGCCAGCAGCCAGCTTCGGAGGGGGCGAAATGAGCAGTTCTTC
few	-	TRBV4-1	TRBJ2-2	CASSSPRGTSNTGELFF	TGCGCCAGCAGCTCCCCTCGGGGGACCTCGAACACCGGGGAGCTGTTTTTT
-	-	TRBV7-2	TRBJ2-3	CASSPTRPQVPTTQYF	TGTGCCAGCAGCCCTACTAGGCCCCAGGTCCCCACTACGCAGTATTTT
-	-	TRBV7-8	TRBJ1-1	CASSLARFRNTEAFF	TGTGCCAGCAGCTTAGCTAGGTTTCGGAACACTGAAGCTTTCTTT
-	-	TRBV7-8	TRBJ2-5	CASSFSRRGGKTQYF	TGTGCCAGCAGCTTCAGCCGGAGGGGTGGGAAGACCCAGTACTTC
-	TRBD1	TRBV10-3	TRBJ1-2	CAISEGVTGAGNYGYTF	TGTGCCATCAGTGAGGGCGTTACAGGGGCGGGGAACTATGGCTACACCTTC
-	TRBD1	TRBV24-1	TRBJ2-7	CATSEPGTGESYEQYF	TGTGCCACCAGTGAACCAGGGACAGGAGAATCATACGAGCAGTACTTC
-	TRBD1	TRBV6-2/TRBV6-3	TRBJ2-7	CASNSPDRGLNEQYF	TGTGCCAGCAATTCCCCGGACAGGGGGCTTAACGAGCAGTACTTC
few	TRBD1	TRBV7-2	TRBJ1-3	CASSLRGTGAGNTIYF	TGTGCCAGCAGCCTGAGGGGGACAGGGGCTGGAAACACCATATATTTT
-	-	TRBV7-9	TRBJ2-1	CASSPRPIPQFF	TGTGCCAGCAGCCCCAGGCCCATCCCGCAGTTCTTC
-	-	TRBV18	TRBJ2-6	CASSPLNSGANVLTF	TGTGCCAGCTCACCACTTAACTCTGGGGCCAACGTCCTGACTTTC
-	TRBD2	TRBV7-6	TRBJ2-7	CASSLRLAPWEQYF	TGTGCCAGCAGCTTACGACTAGCGCCCTGGGAGCAGTACTTC
few	-	TRBV6-1	TRBJ1-5	CASSGRGTIDSNQPQHF	TGTGCCAGCAGCGGCAGGGGCACGATAGATAGCAATCAGCCCCAGCATTTT
-	-	TRBV19	TRBJ2-1	CASMGPNDVQFF	TGTGCCAGTATGGGGCCCAACGACGTGCAGTTCTTC
-	TRBD1	TRBV19	TRBJ2-7	CASSTSSTGPGHEQYF	TGTGCCAGTAGTACCTCCTCGACAGGGCCAGGGCACGAGCAGTACTTC
few	TRBD2	TRBV7-2	TRBJ2-5	CASSKAGVETQYF	TGTGCCAGCAGCAAAGCGGGGGTGGAGACCCAGTACTTC
-	-	TRBV2	TRBJ2-2	CASRPESRGELFF	TGTGCCAGCCGACCGGAGAGCCGCGGGGAGCTGTTTTTT
few	-	TRBV19	TRBJ1-1	CASSIDWGMNTEAFF	TGTGCCAGTAGTATAGATTGGGGAATGAACACTGAAGCTTTCTTT
-	TRBD1	TRBV6-2/TRBV6-3	TRBJ2-2	CASSDRRTGAPGELFF	TGTGCCAGCAGTGACAGACGGACAGGGGCTCCCGGGGAGCTGTTTTTT
-	-	TRBV7-2	TRBJ2-1	CASSLTEQFF	TGTGCCAGCAGCTTAACTGAGCAGTTCTTC
-	-	TRBV6-1	TRBJ1-1	CASSESGGNTEAFF	TGTGCCAGCAGTGAATCGGGTGGGAACACTGAAGCTTTCTTT
few	-	TRBV6-5	TRBJ2-3	CASRKTAWDTQYF	TGTGCCAGCAGAAAGACGGCGTGGGATACGCAGTATTTT
few	-	TRBV6-8	TRBJ1-1	CASSYSVGGNTEAFF	TGTGCCAGCAGTTACTCTGTAGGGGGGAACACTGAAGCTTTCTTT
-	-	TRBV19	TRBJ1-1	CASSMRGSDTEAFF	TGTGCCAGTAGTATGAGGGGGTCTGATACTGAAGCTTTCTTT
few	-	TRBV7-2	TRBJ1-3	CASSPQTQGAGNTIYF	TGTGCCAGCAGCCCCCAGACACAGGGAGCTGGAAACACCATATATTTT
-	-	TRBV5-4	TRBJ1-1	CASSQDSYTEAFF	TGTGCCAGCAGCCAGGACAGCTACACTGAAGCTTTCTTT
few	-	TRBV7-2	TRBJ2-2	CASSLKGTGTGELFF	TGTGCCAGCAGCTTAAAGGGGACCGGGACCGGGGAGCTGTTTTTT
-	-	TRBV5-1	TRBJ2-5	CASTEQTQETQYF	TGCGCCAGCACCGAACAGACCCAAGAGACCCAGTACTTC
-	-	TRBV6-1	TRBJ1-5	CASIINGQLGYQPQHF	TGTGCCAGCATTATAAATGGACAGTTGGGTTATCAGCCCCAGCATTTT
few	TRBD2	TRBV5-4	TRBJ2-7	CASSLAPSGGPQQYF	TGTGCCAGCAGCTTGGCTCCTAGCGGTGGTCCTCAGCAGTACTTC
few	TRBD2	TRBV7-9	TRBJ2-1	CASSLASGLADNEQFF	TGTGCCAGCAGCTTAGCCTCGGGACTAGCGGACAATGAGCAGTTCTTC
few	-	TRBV19	TRBJ1-5	CASSRPGVNQPQHF	TGTGCCAGTAGTAGACCCGGGGTCAATCAGCCCCAGCATTTT
-	-	TRBV10-3	TRBJ2-1	CAISESIGTVYNEQFF	TGTGCCATCAGTGAGTCGATCGGGACTGTCTACAATGAGCAGTTCTTC
-	TRBD1	TRBV4-1	TRBJ1-2	CASSQPRDRRINYGYTF	TGCGCCAGCAGCCAACCCCGGGACAGGAGGATCAACTATGGCTACACCTTC
once	-	TRBV6-1	TRBJ2-7	CASSEALEGLAQYF	TGTGCCAGCAGTGAAGCGTTGGAGGGATTAGCGCAGTACTTC
once	-	TRBV19	TRBJ1-6	CASISGNSPLHF	TGTGCCAGTATCTCGGGTAATTCACCCCTCCACTTT
few	-	TRBV19	TRBJ1-1	CASSSNVGQENTEAFF	TGTGCCAGTAGTTCCAATGTCGGGCAGGAGAACACTGAAGCTTTCTTT
few	-	TRBV7-2	TRBJ2-5	CASSGPSPTEDQYF	TGTGCCAGCAGCGGACCCAGCCCGACGGAAGACCAGTACTTC
-	TRBD1	TRBV27	TRBJ1-6	CASSYGTGGSPLHF	TGTGCCAGCAGTTACGGGACAGGGGGATCACCCCTCCACTTT
few	-	TRBV7-6	TRBJ2-7	CASSWGGTTYEQYF	TGTGCCAGCAGCTGGGGTGGAACCACCTACGAGCAGTACTTC
-	-	TRBV6-8	TRBJ2-1	CASRITPGERNEQFF	TGTGCCAGCAGAATAACCCCAGGGGAGAGAAATGAGCAGTTCTTC